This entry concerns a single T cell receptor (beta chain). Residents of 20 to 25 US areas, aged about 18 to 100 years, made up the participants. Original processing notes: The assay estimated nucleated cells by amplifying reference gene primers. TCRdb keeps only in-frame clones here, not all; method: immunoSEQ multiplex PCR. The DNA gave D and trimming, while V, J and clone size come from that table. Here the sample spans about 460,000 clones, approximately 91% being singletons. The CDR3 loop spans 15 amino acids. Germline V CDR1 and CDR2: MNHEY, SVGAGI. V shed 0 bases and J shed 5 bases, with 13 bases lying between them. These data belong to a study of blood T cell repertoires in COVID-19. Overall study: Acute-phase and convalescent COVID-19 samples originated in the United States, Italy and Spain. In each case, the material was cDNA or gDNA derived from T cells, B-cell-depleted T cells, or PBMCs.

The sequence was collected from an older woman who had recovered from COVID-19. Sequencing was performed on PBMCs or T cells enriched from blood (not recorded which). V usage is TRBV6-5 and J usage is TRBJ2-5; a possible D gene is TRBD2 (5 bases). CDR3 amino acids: CASSYSVFGVETQYF. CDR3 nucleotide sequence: TGTGCCAGCAGTTACTCGGTCTTCGGGGTGGAGACCCAGTACTTC.